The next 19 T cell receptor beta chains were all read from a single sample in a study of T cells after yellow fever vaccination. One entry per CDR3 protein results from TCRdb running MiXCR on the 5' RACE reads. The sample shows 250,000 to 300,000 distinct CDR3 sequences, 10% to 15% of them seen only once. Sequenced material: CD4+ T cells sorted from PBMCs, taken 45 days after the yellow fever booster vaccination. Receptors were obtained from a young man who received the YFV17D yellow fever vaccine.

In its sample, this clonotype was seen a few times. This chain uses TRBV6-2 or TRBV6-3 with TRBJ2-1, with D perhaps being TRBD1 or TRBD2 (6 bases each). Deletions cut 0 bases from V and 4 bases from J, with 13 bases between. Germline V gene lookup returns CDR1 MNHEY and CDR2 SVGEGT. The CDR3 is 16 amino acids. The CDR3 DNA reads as TGTGCCAGCAGTTACTCGAGGCAGGGGACTTACAATGAGCAGTTCTTC. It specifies CASSYSRQGTYNEQFF.

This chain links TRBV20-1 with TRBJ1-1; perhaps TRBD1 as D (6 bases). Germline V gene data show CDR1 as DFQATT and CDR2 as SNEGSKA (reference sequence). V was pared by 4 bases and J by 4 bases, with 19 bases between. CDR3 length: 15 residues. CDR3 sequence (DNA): TGCAGTGCTAAACTAACAGGGTCTATTGGCACTGAAGCTTTCTTT. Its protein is CSAKLTGSIGTEAFF.

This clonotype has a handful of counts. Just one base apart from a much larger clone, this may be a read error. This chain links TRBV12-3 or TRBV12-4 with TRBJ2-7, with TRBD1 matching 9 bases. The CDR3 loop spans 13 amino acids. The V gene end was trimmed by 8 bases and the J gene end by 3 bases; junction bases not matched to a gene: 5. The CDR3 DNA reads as TGTGCCAGCCGCCCGGGACAGGGCTACGAGCAGTACTTC. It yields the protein CASRPGQGYEQYF.

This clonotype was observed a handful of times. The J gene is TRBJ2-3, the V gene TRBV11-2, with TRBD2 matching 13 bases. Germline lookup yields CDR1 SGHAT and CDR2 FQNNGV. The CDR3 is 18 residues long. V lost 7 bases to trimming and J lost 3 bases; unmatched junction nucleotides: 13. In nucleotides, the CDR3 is TGTGCCAGCAAACTAGCGGGAGGGCCGTTGAGAAGAACAGATACGCAGTATTTT. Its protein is CASKLAGGPLRRTDTQYF.

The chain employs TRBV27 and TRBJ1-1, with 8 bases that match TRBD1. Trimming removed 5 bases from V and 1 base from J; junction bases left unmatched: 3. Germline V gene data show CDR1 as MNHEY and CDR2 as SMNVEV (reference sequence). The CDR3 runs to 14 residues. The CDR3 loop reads CASSPGGGNTEAFF. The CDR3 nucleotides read TGTGCCAGCAGTCCAGGGGGCGGGAACACTGAAGCTTTCTTT.

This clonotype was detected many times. This chain's CDR3 is CASSYATGELFF. CDR3 nucleotide sequence: TGTGCCAGCAGTTATGCAACCGGGGAGCTGTTTTTT. The chain is built from TRBV6-5 and TRBJ2-2; D remains ambiguous. Trimming pared 3 bases from V and 5 bases from J, leaving 4 bases between. The CDR3 covers 12 residues. The germline V gene encodes CDR1 MNHEY and CDR2 SVGAGI.

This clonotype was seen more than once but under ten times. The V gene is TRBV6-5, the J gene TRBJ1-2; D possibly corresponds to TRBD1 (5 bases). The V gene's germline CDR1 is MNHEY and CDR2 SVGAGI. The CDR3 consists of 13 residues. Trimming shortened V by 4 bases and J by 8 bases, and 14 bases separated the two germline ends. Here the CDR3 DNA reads TGTGCCAGCAGTTCTACAGCCGGGACCGGCTACACCTTC. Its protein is CASSSTAGTGYTF.

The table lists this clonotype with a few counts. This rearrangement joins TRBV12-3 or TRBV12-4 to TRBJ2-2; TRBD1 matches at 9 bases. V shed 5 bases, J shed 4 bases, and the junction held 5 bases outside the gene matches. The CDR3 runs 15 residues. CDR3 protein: CASSPNRGPTGELFF. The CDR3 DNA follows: TGTGCCAGCAGTCCGAACAGGGGGCCCACCGGGGAGCTGTTTTTT.

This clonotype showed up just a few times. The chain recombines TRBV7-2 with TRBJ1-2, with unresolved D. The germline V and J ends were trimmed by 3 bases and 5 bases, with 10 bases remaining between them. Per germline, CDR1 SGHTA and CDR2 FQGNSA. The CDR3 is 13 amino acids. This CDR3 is CASSFYGVYGYTF. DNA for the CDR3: TGTGCCAGCAGCTTTTACGGGGTTTATGGCTACACCTTC.

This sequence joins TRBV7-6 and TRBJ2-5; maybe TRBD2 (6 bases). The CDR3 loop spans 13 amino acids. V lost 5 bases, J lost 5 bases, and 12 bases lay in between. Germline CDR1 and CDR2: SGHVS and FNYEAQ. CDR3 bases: TGTGCCAGCAGCGTCTCAGGAGGGGAGACCCAGTACTTC. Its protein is CASSVSGGETQYF.

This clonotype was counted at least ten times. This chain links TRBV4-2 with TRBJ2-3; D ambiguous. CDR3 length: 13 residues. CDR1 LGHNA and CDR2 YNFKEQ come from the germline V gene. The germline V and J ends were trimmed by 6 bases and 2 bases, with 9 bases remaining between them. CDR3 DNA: TGTGCCAGCAGTCCCCGTGACACAGATACGCAGTATTTT. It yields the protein CASSPRDTDTQYF.

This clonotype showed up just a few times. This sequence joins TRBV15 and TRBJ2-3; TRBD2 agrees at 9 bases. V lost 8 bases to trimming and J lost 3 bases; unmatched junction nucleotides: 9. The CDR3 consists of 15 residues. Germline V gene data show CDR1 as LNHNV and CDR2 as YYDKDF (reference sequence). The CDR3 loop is CATLKSSGKTDTQYF. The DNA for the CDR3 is TGTGCCACCCTAAAGTCTAGCGGGAAGACAGATACGCAGTATTTT.

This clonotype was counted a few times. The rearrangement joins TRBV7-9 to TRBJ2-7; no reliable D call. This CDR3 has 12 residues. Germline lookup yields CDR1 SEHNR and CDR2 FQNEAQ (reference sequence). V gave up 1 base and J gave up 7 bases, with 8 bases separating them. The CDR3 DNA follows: TGTGCCAGCAGCTTAGTCGGCCCGGAGCAGTACTTC. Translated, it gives CASSLVGPEQYF.

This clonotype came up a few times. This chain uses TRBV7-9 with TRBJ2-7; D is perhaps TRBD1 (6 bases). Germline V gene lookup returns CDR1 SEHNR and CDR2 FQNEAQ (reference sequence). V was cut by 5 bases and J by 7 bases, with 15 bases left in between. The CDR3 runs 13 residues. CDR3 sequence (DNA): TGTGCCAGCAGCAATCCGGGACACCCGGAGCAGTACTTC. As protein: CASSNPGHPEQYF.

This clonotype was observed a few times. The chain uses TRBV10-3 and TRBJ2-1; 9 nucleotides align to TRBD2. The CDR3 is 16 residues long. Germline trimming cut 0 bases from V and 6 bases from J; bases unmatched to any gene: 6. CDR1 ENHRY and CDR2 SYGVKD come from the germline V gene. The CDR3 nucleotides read TGTGCCATCAGTGAGTCGATGGCTAGCGGGACCAATGAGCAGTTCTTC. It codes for CAISESMASGTNEQFF.

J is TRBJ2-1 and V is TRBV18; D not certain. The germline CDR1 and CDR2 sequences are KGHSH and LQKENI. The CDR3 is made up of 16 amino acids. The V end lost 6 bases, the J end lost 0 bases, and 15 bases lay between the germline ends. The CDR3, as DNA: TGTGCCAGCTCTCCGGAGTCCCCGAGCTCCTACAATGAGCAGTTCTTC. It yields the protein CASSPESPSSYNEQFF.

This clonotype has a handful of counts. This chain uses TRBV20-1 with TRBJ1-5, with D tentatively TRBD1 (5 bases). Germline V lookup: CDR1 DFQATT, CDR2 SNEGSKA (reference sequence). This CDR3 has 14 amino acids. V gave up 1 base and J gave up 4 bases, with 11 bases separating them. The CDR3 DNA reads TGCAGTGCTAGAGGACAGTTAATTAATCAGCCCCAGCATTTT. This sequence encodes CSARGQLINQPQHF.

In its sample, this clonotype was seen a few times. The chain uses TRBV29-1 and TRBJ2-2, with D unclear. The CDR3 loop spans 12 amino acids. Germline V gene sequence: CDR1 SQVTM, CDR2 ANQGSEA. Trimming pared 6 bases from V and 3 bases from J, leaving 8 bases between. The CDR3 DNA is TGCAGCGTAGTTACAGACACCGGGGAGCTGTTTTTT. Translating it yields CSVVTDTGELFF.

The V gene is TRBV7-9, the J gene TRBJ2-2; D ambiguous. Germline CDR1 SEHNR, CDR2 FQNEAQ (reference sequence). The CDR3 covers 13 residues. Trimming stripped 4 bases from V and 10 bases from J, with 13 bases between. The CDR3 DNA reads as TGTGCCAGCAGCTCCCCACCCGCCGCGGAGCTGTTTTTT. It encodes CASSSPPAAELFF.